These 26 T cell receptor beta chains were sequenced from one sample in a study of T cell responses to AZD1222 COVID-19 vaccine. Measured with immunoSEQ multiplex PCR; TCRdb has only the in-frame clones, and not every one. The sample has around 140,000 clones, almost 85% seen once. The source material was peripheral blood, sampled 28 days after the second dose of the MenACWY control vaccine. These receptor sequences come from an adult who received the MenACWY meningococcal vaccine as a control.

CDR3 DNA sequence: TGTGCCAGCAGCTTAGGTCAGGGGTGGAACACTGAAGCTTTCTTT. It specifies CASSLGQGWNTEAFF. This chain links TRBV7-2 with TRBJ1-1, with D perhaps TRBD1 (6 bases). V was cut by 1 base and J by 1 base, with 10 bases left in between. The CDR3 has 15 amino acids. CDR1 SGHTA and CDR2 FQGNSA come from the germline V gene.

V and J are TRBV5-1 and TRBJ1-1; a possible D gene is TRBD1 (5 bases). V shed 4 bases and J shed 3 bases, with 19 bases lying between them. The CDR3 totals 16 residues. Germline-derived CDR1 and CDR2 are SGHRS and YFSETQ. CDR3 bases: TGCGCCAGCAGCCCCCGGGGAGGGGCGCCGGACACTGAAGCTTTCTTT. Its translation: CASSPRGGAPDTEAFF.

CDR3 loop: CASSLRGSSYNEQFF. CDR3 sequence (DNA): TGTGCCAGCAGCTTACGAGGGAGCTCCTACAATGAGCAGTTCTTC. V gene TRBV11-3 combines with J gene TRBJ2-1; D possibly corresponds to TRBD2 (5 bases). Trimming took 2 bases from V and 0 from J, leaving 8 bases between them. This CDR3 is built from 15 residues. Germline loops: CDR1 SGHNT, CDR2 YENEEA.

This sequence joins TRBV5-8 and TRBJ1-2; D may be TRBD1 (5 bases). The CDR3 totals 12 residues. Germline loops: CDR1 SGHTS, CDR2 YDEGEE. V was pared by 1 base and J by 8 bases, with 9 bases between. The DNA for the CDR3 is TGTGCCAGCAGCTTGCAAGGGACGGGCTACACCTTC. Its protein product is CASSLQGTGYTF.

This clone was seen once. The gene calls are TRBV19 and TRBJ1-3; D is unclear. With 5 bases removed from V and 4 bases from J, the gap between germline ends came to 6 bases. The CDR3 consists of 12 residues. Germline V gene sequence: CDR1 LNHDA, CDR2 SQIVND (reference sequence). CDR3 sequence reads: CASSPLGNTIYF. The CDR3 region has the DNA TGTGCCAGTAGTCCCCTGGGAAACACCATATATTTT.

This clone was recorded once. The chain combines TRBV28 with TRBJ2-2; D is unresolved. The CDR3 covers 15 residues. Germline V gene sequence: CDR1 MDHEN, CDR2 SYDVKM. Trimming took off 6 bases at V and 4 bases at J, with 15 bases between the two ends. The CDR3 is CASSPISFGTGELFF. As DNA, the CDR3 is TGTGCCAGCAGCCCCATTTCCTTCGGCACCGGGGAGCTGTTTTTT.

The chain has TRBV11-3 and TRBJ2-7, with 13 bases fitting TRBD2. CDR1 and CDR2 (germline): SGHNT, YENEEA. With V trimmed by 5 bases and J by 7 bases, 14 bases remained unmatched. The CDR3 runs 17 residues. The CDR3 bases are TGTGCCAGCAGCGACGTAGGACTAGCGGGAGTCCTCGGGGAGCAGTACTTC. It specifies CASSDVGLAGVLGEQYF.

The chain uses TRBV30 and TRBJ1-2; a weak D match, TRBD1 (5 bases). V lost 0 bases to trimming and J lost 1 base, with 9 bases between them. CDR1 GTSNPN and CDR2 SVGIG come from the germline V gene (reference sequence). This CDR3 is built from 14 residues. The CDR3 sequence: CAWSVQAVNYGYTF. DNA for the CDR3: TGTGCCTGGAGTGTACAGGCGGTTAACTATGGCTACACCTTC.

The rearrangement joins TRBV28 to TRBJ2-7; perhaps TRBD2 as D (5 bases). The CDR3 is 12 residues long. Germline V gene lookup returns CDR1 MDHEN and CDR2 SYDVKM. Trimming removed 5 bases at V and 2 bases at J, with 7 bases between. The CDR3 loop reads CASSTGTYEQYF. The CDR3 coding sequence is TGTGCCAGCAGTACCGGGACCTACGAGCAGTACTTC.

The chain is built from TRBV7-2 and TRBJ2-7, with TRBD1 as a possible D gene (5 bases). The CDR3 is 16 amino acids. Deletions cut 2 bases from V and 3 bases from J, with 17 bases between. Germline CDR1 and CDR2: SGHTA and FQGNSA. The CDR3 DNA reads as TGTGCCAGCAGCTTAAAGAGTGGCCAGGGATTCTACGAGCAGTACTTC. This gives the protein CASSLKSGQGFYEQYF.

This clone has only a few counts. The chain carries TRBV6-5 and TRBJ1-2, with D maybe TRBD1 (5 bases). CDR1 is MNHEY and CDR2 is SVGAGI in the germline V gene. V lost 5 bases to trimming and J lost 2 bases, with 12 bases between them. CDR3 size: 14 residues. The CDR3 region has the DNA TGTGCCAGCAGTAGACGAGGACAAAACTATGGCTACACCTTC. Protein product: CASSRRGQNYGYTF.

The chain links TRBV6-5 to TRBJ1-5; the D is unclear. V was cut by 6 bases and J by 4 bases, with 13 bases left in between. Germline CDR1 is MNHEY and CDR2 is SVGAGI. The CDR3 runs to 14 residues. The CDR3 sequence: CASSPGPRNQPQHF. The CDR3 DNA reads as TGTGCCAGCAGCCCCGGGCCCCGAAATCAGCCCCAGCATTTT.

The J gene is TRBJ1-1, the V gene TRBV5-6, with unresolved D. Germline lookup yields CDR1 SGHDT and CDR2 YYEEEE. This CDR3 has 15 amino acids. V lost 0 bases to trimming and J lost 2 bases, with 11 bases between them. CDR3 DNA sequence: TGTGCCAGCAGCTTGGTTAATAGGGTTAACACTGAAGCTTTCTTT. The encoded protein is CASSLVNRVNTEAFF. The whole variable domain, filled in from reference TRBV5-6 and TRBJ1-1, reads DAGVTQSPTHLIKTRGQQVTLRCSPKSGHDTVSWYQQALGQGPQFIFQYYEEEERQRGNFPDRFSGHQFPNYSSELNVNALLLGDSALYLCASSLVNRVNTEAFFGQGTRLTVV.

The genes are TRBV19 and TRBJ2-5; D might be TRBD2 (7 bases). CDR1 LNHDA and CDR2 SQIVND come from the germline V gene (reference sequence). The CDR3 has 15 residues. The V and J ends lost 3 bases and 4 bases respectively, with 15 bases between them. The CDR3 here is CASSIGGGGGETQYF. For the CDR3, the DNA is TGTGCCAGTAGTATCGGTGGAGGGGGGGGAGAGACCCAGTACTTC.

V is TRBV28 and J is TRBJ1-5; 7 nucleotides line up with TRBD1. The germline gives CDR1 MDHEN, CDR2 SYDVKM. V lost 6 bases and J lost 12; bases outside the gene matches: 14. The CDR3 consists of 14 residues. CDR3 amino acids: CASRSGQTSSSQHF. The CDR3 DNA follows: TGTGCCAGCAGGTCGGGACAGACTTCATCCAGCCAGCATTTT.

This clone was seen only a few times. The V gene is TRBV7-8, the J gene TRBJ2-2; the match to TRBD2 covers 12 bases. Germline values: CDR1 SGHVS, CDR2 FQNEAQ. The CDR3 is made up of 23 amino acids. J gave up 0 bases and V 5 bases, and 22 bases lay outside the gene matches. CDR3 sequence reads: CASSPKGGRKLSSGRANTGELFF. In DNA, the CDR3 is TGTGCCAGCAGCCCAAAAGGGGGGAGAAAACTGTCTAGCGGGAGGGCGAACACCGGGGAGCTGTTTTTT. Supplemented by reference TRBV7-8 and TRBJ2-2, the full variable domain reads GAGVSQSPRYKVAKRGQDVALRCDPISGHVSLFWYQQALGQGPEFLTYFQNEAQLDKSGLPSDRFFAERPEGSVSTLKIQRTQQEDSAVYLCASSPKGGRKLSSGRANTGELFFGEGSRLTVL.

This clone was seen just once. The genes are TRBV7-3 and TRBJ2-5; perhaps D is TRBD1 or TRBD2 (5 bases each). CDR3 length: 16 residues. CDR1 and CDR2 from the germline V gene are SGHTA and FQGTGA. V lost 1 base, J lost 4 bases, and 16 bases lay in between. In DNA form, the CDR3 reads TGTGCCAGCAGCTTAAAGAGGTCGGGGCTTGGAGAGACCCAGTACTTC. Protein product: CASSLKRSGLGETQYF.

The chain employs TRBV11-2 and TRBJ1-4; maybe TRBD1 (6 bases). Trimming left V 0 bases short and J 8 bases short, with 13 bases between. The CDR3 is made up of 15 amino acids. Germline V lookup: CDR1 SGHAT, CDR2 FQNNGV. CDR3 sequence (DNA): TGTGCCAGCAGCTTAGAACCGGGGGCGGGGGAAAAACTGTTTTTT. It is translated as CASSLEPGAGEKLFF.

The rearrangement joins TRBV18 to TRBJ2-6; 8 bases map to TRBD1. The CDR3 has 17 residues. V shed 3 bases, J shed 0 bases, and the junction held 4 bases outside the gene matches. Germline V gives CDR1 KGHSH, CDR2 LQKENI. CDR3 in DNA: TGTGCCAGCTCACCTTGGACAGGGTCCTCTGGGGCCAACGTCCTGACTTTC. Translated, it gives CASSPWTGSSGANVLTF.

The DNA for the CDR3 is TGCGCCAGCAGCTTGTCGGGACCCTGGTACGAGCAGTACTTC. Translation: CASSLSGPWYEQYF. V is TRBV5-1 and J is TRBJ2-7; D possibly matches TRBD1 or TRBD2 (5 bases each). CDR3 length: 14 amino acids. V lost 1 base and J lost 4, with 12 bases in between. Germline assignment: CDR1 SGHRS and CDR2 YFSETQ. Based on the CDR3 plus reference TRBV5-1 and TRBJ2-7, the full variable domain is KAGVTQTPRYLIKTRGQQVTLSCSPISGHRSVSWYQQTPGQGLQFLFEYFSETQRNKGNFPGRFSGRQFSNSRSEMNVSTLELGDSALYLCASSLSGPWYEQYFGPGTRLTVT.

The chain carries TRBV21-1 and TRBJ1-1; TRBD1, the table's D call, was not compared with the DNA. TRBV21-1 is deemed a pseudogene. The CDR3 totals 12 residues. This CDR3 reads CASPRENTEAFF. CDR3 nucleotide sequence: TGTGCCAGCCCCAGGGAGAACACTGAAGCTTTCTTT.

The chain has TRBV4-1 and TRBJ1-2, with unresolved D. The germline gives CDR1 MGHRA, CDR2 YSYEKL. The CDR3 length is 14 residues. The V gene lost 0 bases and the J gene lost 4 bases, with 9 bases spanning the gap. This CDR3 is CASSQEGRPYGYTF. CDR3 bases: TGCGCCAGCAGCCAAGAGGGCAGGCCCTATGGCTACACCTTC.

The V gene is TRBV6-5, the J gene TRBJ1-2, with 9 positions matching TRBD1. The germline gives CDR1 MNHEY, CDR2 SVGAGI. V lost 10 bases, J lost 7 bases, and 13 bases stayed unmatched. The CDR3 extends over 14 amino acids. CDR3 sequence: CAIPLEQGAFGYTF. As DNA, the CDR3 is TGTGCCATCCCTCTCGAACAGGGGGCTTTTGGCTACACCTTC.

In nucleotides, the CDR3 is TGCAGTGCTAGAGAAATAGGGGATTTCTTT. Its translation is CSAREIGDFF. This chain joins TRBV20-1 and TRBJ1-1; possibly TRBD1 for D (5 bases). V was shortened by 0 bases and J by 13 bases, with 9 bases between the two germline ends. The CDR3 spans 10 residues. Germline CDR1 reads DFQATT; CDR2 reads SNEGSKA (reference sequence).

Written as DNA, the CDR3 is TGTGCCTGGAGCCAGGGACAGGGGTACGAGCAGTACTTC. Encoded protein: CAWSQGQGYEQYF. This rearrangement joins TRBV30 to TRBJ2-7; 10 bases match TRBD1. The germline gives CDR1 GTSNPN, CDR2 SVGIG (reference sequence). Trimming cost V 3 bases and J 4 bases; bases outside gene matches: 3. The CDR3 consists of 13 residues.

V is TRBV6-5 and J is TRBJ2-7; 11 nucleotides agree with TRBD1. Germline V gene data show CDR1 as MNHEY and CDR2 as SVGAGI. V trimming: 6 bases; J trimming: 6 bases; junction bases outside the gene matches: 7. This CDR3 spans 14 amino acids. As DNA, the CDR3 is TGTGCCAGCAGCCTTGGACAGGGGGCTGCCGAGCAGTACGTC. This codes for CASSLGQGAAEQYV.